Listed below are T cell receptor beta chains from one sample, sequenced in a study of shared clonotypes between healthy human individuals. Only in-frame clones appear in the TCRdb table, and some are missing; sequencing was by immunoSEQ multiplex PCR. The table has 850,000 to 1,200,000 clones, around four fifths seen once. What was sequenced was memory CD4+ T cells sorted from blood. All receptors come from a young man in good health. CDR3s leave out the opening cysteine and the closing phenylalanine or tryptophan.

TRBJ2-1 | TRBV25-1 | ASSAISGGAGYNEQF
TRBJ1-5 | TRBV6-1 | ASQGGDYSNQPQH
TRBJ2-1 | TRBV15 | ATSIGEYEQF
TRBJ2-2 | TRBV10-3 | AISERGGTGELF
TRBJ1-6 | TRBV14 | ASSQGTGRSPLH
TRBJ2-1 | TRBV5-1 | ASSLGGAYNEQF
TRBJ1-1 | TRBV18 | ASSPLGQMKSEAF
TRBJ2-7 | TRBV28 | ASREQASYEQY
TRBJ1-5 | TRBV19 | ASRIGPGESQH
TRBJ1-1 | TRBV5-1 | ASSSRTVNTEAF
TRBJ1-5 | TRBV5-1 | ASRTASFQPQH